This T cell receptor beta chain was obtained from a study of OX40 agonist ivuxolimab in advanced cancers. With regard to the full study: Ivuxolimab was an agonistic, fully human IgG2 monoclonal antibody directed against OX40 (CD134), a costimulatory receptor. Intravenous ivuxolimab was administered to patients every 2 weeks at six dose levels: 0.01, 0.1, 0.3, 1.5, 3 and 10 mg/kg. Among the approximately 54 dose-escalation patients, 19 had hepatocellular carcinoma, 15 or so melanoma, 9 renal cell carcinoma and 9 head and neck cancer. A male proportion of 70% to 90% and a mean age of 60 years, ranging from 23 to 79, were recorded for the dose-escalation cohort. Prior anti-PD-1, anti-PD-L1 or anti-CTLA-4 therapy was permitted, and checkpoint inhibitors had been received by 30% to 40% of dose-escalation patients. Partial responses occurred in three dose-escalation patients, of whom one had hepatocellular carcinoma and two had cutaneous melanoma. Peripheral TCRbeta sequencing aimed to test whether ivuxolimab altered TCR sequence diversity and caused clonal T-cell expansion. The paper covers the monotherapy dose-escalation part of the phase I ivuxolimab trial, which included N ≈ 50 patients.

For sequencing of the TCRbeta CDR3 region, genomic DNA was extracted from the sorted cells. TCRbeta CDR3 regions were sequenced using the immunoSEQ Assay. TCRdb holds this immuneACCESS table with in-frame rearrangements only. Some clones are missing; in checked studies, unresolved V genes explain under half, and the rest has no known cause. This sample is represented by tens of thousands of clones; approximately 92% of them were singletons. The ten largest account for over 10% of the sample. Points on this clone: The antigen it binds to is not known. No base qualities exist here, and no much larger clone lies one base off it.

Points the paper makes about the study in general: Clonal expansion of both CD4+ and CD8+ blood T cells was observed from baseline to week 6 at doses 0.1 to 3.0 mg/kg. The antigen specificity of the clonally expanded peripheral T cells was not determined. After ivuxolimab, expanded clones were on average more numerous among CD8+ T cells than among CD4+ T cells. Low levels of normalized T-cell clonal expansion were also shown by some nonresponding patients. In partial responders in the 0.1-3.0 mg/kg groups, normalized peripheral clonal expansion was found to be among the lowest, especially among CD8+ T cells.

CDR1 and CDR2, per the germline V gene, are SGHRS and YFSETQ. Taken from cysteine to phenylalanine, the CDR3 has 17 residues. Only the CDR3 portion is preserved as DNA: 51 bases, with reading frame beginning at the first base. Cut back by 2 bases and 4 bases, the V and J ends lie 19 bases apart. The trial excluded patients who had a history of autoimmune disease or were on systemic immunosuppression. Peripheral blood for TCR sequencing was collected from all dose cohorts at baseline, on cycle 4 day 1, and on cycle 7 day 1. The samples were drawn from a first-in-human, open-label, multicenter phase I dose-escalation trial of ivuxolimab. Adults with locally advanced or metastatic head and neck squamous cell, hepatocellular, melanoma or renal cell carcinoma were enrolled in the trial. Before TCR sequencing, CD4+ T cells and CD8+ T cells from peripheral blood were sorted into separate populations.

The receptor comes from an adult with an advanced solid tumor such as melanoma, head and neck, liver or kidney cancer. The sample was CD4+ or CD8+ T cells sorted from blood, taken in a trial of the OX40 agonist ivuxolimab. The rearrangement combines TRBV5-1 with TRBJ1-3, with the D gene not confidently named. The DNA is TGCGCCAGCAGCTTTACCATGGACGGTACGTTCGGAAACACCATATATTTT. The encoded protein is CASSFTMDGTFGNTIYF. Supplemented by the reference TRBV5-1 and TRBJ1-3 proteins around the CDR3, the complete variable domain is KAGVTQTPRYLIKTRGQQVTLSCSPISGHRSVSWYQQTPGQGLQFLFEYFSETQRNKGNFPGRFSGRQFSNSRSEMNVSTLELGDSALYLCASSFTMDGTFGNTIYFGEGSWLTVV.